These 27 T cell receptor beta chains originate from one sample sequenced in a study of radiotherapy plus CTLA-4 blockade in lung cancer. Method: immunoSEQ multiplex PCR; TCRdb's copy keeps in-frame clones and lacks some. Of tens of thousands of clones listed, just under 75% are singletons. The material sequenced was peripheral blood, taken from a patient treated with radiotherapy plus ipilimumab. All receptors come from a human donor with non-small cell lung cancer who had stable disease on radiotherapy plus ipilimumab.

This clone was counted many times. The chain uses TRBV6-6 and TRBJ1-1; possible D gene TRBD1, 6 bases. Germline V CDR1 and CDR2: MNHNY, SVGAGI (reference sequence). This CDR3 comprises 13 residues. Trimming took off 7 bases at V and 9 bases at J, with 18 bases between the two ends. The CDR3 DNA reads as TGTGCCAGCACACCCGGACAGATGCCTCAAGCTTTCTTT. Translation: CASTPGQMPQAFF.

DNA of the CDR3: TGTGCCTGGAGTGTACTGACAGGGCCTGAAGCTTTCTTT. Its translation: CAWSVLTGPEAFF. The chain has TRBV30 and TRBJ1-1; 7 nucleotides agree with TRBD1. CDR3 length: 13 residues. The V segment lost 0 bases and the J segment 6 bases; nucleotides outside the gene matches: 4. Germline loops: CDR1 GTSNPN, CDR2 SVGIG (reference sequence).

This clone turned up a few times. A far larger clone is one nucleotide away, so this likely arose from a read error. CDR3 in amino acids: CASSHRTAREQYF. In DNA, the CDR3 is TGCGCCAGCAGCCACAGGACAGCGCGGGAGCAGTACTTC. The chain carries TRBV4-3 and TRBJ2-7; D is perhaps TRBD1 (6 bases). Trimming stripped 3 bases from V and 7 bases from J, with 13 bases between. Germline V lookup: CDR1 LGHNA, CDR2 YSLEER. There are 13 residues in the CDR3.

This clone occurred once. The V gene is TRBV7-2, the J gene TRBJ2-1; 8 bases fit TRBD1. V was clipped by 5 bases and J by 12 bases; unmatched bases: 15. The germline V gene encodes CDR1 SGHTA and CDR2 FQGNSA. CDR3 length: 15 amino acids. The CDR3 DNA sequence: TGTGCCAGCAGCCCGATCCCCGGACAGGGTAAGCGGCAGTTCTTC. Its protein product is CASSPIPGQGKRQFF.

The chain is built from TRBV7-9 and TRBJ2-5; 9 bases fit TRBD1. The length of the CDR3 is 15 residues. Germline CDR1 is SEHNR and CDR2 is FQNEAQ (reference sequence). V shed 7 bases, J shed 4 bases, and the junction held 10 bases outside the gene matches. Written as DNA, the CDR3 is TGTGCCAGCACCAGACAGGGGGGAAACAGAGAGACCCAGTACTTC. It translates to CASTRQGGNRETQYF.

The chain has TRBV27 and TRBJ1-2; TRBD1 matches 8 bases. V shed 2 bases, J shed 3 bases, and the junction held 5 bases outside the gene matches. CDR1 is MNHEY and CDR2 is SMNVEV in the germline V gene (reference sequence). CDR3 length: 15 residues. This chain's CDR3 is CASSLHVTGDYGYTF. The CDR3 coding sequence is TGTGCCAGCAGTTTACACGTGACAGGGGACTATGGCTACACCTTC.

CDR3 protein: CASSKGQDQYF. The CDR3 nucleotides are TGTGCCAGCAGTAAGGGACAGGACCAGTACTTC. The V call is TRBV6-5, the J call TRBJ2-7; 8 positions agree with TRBD1. V gave up 5 bases and J gave up 10 bases; unmatched junction bases: 4. The CDR3 consists of 11 residues. CDR1 is MNHEY, CDR2 SVGAGI, per germline.

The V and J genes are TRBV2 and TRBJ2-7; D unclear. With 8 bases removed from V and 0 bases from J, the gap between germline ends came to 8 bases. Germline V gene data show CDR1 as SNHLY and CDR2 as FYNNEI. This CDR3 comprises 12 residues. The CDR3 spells CASVQDSYEQYF. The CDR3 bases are TGTGCCAGCGTACAAGACTCCTACGAGCAGTACTTC.

The CDR3 sequence: CASGLSGNVPPFF. CDR3 nucleotide sequence: TGTGCTAGTGGTTTGAGCGGGAATGTGCCCCCGTTCTTC. The gene calls are TRBV12-5 and TRBJ2-1; 7 bases map to TRBD2. CDR3 length: 13 amino acids. V was clipped by 2 bases and J by 15 bases; unmatched bases: 10. CDR1 LGHNT and CDR2 FRNRAP come from the germline V gene. Supplemented by reference TRBV12-5 and TRBJ2-1, the full variable domain reads DARVTQTPRHKVTEMGQEVTMRCQPILGHNTVFWYRQTMMQGLELLAYFRNRAPLDDSGMPKDRFSAEMPDATLATLKIQPSEPRDSAVYFCASGLSGNVPPFFGPGTRLTVL.

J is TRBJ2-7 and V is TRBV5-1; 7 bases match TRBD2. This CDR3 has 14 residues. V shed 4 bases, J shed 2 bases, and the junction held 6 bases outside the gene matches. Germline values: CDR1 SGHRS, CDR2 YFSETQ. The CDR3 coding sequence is TGCGCCAGCAGCCTGGCAGCGGGAACCTACGAGCAGTACTTC. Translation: CASSLAAGTYEQYF.

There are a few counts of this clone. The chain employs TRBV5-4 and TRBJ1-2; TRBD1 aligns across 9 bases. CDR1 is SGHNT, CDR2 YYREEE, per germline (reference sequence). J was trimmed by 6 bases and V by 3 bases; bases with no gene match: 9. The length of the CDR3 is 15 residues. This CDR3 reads CASSSGQGRRDGYTF. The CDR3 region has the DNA TGTGCCAGCAGCTCTGGACAGGGGCGTAGGGATGGCTACACCTTC. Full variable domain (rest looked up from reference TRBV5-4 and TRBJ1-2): ETGVTQSPTHLIKTRGQQVTLRCSSQSGHNTVSWYQQALGQGPQFIFQYYREEENGRGNFPPRFSGLQFPNYSSELNVNALELDDSALYLCASSSGQGRRDGYTFGSGTRLTVV.

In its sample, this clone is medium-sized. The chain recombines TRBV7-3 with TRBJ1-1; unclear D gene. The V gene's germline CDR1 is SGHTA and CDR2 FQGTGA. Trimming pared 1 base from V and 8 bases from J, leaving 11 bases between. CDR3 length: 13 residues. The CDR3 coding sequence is TGTGCCAGCAGCTTAAGTGAGGGCAGGGAAGCTTTCTTT. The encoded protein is CASSLSEGREAFF.

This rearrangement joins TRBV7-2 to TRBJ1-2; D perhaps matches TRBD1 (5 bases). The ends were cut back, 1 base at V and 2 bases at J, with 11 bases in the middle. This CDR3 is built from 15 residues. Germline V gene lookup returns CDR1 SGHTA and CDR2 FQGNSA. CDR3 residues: CASSLGVRGNYGYTF. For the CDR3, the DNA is TGTGCCAGCAGCTTAGGGGTTCGGGGGAACTATGGCTACACCTTC.

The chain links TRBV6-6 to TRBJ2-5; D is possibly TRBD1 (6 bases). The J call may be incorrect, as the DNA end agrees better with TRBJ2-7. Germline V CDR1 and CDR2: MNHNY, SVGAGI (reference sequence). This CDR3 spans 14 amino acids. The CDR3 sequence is CASSPYTGSYEQYF. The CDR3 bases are TGTGCCAGCAGTCCCTATACAGGGTCCTACGAGCAGTACTTC.

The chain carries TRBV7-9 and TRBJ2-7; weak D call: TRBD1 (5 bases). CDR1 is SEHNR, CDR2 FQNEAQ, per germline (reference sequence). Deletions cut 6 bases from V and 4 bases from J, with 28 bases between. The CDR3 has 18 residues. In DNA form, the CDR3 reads TGTGCCAGCAGGTTCTCCGAATTGACGGTACGCGGACATTACGAGCAGTACTTC. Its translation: CASRFSELTVRGHYEQYF.

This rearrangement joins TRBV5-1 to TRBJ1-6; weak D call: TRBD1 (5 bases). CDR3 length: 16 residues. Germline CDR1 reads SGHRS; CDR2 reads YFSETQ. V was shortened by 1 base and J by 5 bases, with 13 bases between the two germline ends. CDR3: CASSLSPGNNNSPLHF. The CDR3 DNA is TGCGCCAGCAGCTTGTCGCCAGGGAATAATAATTCACCCCTCCACTTT.

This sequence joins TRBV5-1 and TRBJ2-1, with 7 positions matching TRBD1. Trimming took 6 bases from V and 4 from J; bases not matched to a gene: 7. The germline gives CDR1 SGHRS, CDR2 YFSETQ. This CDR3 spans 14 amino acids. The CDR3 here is CASNERQGYNEQFF. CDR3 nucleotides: TGCGCCAGCAACGAACGACAGGGTTACAATGAGCAGTTCTTC.

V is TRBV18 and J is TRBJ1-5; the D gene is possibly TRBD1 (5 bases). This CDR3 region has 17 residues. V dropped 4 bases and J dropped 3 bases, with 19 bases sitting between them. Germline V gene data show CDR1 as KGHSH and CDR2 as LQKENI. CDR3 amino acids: CASSRYGTYPDNQPQHF. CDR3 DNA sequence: TGTGCCAGCTCACGTTACGGGACTTACCCCGACAATCAGCCCCAGCATTTT.

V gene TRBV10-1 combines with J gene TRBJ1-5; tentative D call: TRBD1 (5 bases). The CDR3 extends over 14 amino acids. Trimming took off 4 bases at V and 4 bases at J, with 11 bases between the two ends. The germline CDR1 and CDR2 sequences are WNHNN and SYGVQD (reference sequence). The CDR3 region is CASSGGLPNQPQHF. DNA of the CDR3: TGCGCCAGCAGTGGGGGACTGCCGAATCAGCCCCAGCATTTT.

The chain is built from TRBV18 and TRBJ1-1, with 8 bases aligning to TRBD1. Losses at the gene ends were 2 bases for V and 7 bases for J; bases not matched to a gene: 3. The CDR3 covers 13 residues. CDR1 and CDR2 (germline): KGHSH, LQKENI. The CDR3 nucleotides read TGTGCCAGCTCACCATGGACAGGGCTTGAAGCTTTCTTT. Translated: CASSPWTGLEAFF.

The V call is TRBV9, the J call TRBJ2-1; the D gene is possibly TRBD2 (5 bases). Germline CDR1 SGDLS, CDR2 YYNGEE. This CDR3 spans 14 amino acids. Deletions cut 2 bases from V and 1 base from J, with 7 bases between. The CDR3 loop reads CASSVRGSYNEQFF. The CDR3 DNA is TGTGCCAGCAGCGTTCGGGGATCCTACAATGAGCAGTTCTTC.

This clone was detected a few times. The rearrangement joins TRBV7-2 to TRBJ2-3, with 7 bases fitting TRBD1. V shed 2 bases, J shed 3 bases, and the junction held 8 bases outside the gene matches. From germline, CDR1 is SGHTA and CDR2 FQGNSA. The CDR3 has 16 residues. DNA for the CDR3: TGTGCCAGCAGCTTAACAGGGGCGCGTGGGACAGATACGCAGTATTTT. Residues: CASSLTGARGTDTQYF.

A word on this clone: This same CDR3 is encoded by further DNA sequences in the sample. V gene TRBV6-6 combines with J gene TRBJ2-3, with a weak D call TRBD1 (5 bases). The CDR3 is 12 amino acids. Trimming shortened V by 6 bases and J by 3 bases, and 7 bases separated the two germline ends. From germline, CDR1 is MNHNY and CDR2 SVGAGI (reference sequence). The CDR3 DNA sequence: TGTGCCAGCAGGCAGGGTACAGATACGCAGTATTTT. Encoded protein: CASRQGTDTQYF.

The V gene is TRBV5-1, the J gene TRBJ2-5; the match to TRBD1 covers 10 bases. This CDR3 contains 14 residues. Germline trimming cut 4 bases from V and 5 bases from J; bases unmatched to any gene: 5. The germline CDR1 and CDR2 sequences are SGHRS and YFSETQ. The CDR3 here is CASSLGQGGETQYF. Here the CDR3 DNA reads TGCGCCAGCAGCCTAGGACAGGGGGGCGAGACCCAGTACTTC.

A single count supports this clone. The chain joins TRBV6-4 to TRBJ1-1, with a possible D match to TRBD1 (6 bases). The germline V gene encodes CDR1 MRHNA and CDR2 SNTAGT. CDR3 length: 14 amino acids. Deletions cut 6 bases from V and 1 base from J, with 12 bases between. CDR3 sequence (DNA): TGTGCCAGCAGCCTATCCAGGGGGAACACTGAAGCTTTCTTT. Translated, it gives CASSLSRGNTEAFF.

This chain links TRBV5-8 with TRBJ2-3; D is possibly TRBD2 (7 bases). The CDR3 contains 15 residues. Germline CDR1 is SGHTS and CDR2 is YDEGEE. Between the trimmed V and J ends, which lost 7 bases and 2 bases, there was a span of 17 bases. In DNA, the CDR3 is TGTGCCAGCGTAGCCACGGGGGGCCCCACAGATACGCAGTATTTT. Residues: CASVATGGPTDTQYF.

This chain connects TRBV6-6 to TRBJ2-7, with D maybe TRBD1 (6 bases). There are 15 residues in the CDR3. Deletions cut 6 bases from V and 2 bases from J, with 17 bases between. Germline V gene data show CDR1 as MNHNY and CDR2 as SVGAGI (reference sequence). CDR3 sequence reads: CASRSGVSGAYEQYF. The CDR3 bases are TGTGCCAGCAGATCAGGGGTGAGTGGCGCCTACGAGCAGTACTTC.